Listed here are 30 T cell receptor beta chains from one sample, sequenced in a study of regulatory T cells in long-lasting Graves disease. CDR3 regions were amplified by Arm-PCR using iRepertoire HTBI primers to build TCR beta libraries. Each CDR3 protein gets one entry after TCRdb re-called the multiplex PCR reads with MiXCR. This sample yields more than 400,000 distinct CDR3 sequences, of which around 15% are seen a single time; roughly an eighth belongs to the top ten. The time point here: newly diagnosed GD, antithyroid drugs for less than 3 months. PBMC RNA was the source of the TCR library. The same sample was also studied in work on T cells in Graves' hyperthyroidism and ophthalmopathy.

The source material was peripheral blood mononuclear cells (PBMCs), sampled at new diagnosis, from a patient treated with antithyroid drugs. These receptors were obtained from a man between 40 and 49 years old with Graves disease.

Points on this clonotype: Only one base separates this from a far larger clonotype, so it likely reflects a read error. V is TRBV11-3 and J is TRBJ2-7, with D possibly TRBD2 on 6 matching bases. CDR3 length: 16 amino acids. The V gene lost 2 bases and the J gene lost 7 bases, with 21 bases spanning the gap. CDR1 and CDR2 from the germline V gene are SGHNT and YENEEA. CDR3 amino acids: CASSLSALGGADEQYF. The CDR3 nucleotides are TGTGCCAGCAGCTTATCTGCTCTGGGAGGAGCGGATGAGCAGTACTTC.

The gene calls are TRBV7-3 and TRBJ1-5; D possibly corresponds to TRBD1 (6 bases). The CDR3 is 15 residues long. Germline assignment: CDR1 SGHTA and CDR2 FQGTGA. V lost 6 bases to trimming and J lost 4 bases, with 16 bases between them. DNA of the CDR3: TGTGCCAGCAGGCGGCGACAGGTCCAAAATCAGCCCCAGCATTTT. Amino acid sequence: CASRRRQVQNQPQHF.

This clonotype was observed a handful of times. CDR3 amino acids: CASSWVVAVQETQYF. CDR3 sequence (DNA): TGTGCCAGCAGCTGGGTGGTAGCAGTCCAAGAGACCCAGTACTTC. The chain carries TRBV5-6 and TRBJ2-5; D is undetermined. The CDR3 covers 15 residues. Trimming cost V 3 bases and J 1 base, with 13 bases left between them. Germline loops: CDR1 SGHDT, CDR2 YYEEEE.

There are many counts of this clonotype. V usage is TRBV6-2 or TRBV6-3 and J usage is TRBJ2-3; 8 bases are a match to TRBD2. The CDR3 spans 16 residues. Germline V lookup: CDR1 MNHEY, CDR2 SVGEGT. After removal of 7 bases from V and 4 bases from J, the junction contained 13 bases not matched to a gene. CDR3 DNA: TGTGCCAGCAATCTCGGAGCGGGAGTGGTAGCAGATACGCAGTATTTT. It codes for CASNLGAGVVADTQYF.

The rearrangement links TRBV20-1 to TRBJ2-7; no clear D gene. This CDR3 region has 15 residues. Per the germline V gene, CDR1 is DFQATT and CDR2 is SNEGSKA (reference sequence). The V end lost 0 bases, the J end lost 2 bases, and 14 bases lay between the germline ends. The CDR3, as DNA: TGCAGTGCTAGAGATTTTTCCAGAAAGACCTACGAGCAGTACTTC. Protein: CSARDFSRKTYEQYF.

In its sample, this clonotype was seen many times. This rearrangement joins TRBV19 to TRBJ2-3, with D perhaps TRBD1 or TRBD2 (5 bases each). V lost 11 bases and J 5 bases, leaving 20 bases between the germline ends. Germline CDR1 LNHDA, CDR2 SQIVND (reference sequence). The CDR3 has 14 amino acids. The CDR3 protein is CASSSGTVGDTQYF. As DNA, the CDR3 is TGTGCCTCCTCCTCCGGGACCGTCGGAGATACGCAGTATTTT.

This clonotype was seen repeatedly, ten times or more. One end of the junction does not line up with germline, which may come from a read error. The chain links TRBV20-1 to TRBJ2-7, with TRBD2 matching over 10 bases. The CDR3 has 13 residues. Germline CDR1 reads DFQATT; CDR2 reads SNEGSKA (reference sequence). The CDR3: CSAGVTSGMVVHF. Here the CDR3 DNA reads TGCAGTGCTGGGGTTACTAGCGGGATGGTTGTTCACTTC.

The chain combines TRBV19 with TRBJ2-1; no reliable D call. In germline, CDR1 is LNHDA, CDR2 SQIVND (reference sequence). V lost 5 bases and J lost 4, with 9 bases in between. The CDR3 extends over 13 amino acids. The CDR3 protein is CASSSQAYNEQFF. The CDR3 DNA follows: TGTGCCAGTAGTTCTCAGGCTTACAATGAGCAGTTCTTC. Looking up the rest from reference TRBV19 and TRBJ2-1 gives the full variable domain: DGGITQSPKYLFRKEGQNVTLSCEQNLNHDAMYWYRQDPGQGLRLIYYSQIVNDFQKGDIAEGYSVSREKKESFPLTVTSAQKNPTAFYLCASSSQAYNEQFFGPGTRLTVL.

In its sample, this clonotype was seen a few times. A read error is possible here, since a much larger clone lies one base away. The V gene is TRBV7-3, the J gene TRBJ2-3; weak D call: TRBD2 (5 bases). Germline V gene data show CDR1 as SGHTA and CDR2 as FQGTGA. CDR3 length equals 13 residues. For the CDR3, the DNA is TGTGCCAGCAGCTTGGGAGTCGGAGATACGCAGTGTTTT. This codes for CASSLGVGDTQCF.

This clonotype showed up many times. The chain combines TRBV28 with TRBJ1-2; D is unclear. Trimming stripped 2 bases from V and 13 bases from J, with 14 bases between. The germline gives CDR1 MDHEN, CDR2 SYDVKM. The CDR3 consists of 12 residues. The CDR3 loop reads CASSLPLVYFTF. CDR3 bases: TGTGCCAGCAGTTTACCACTCGTTTATTTCACCTTC.

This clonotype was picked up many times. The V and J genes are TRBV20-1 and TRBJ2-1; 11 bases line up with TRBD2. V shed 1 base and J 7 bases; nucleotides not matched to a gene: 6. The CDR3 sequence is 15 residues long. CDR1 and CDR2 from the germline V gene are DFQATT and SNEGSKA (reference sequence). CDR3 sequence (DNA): TGCAGTGCTAGAGGGTCTAGCGGGAGGTGGAATGAGCAGTTCTTC. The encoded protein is CSARGSSGRWNEQFF.

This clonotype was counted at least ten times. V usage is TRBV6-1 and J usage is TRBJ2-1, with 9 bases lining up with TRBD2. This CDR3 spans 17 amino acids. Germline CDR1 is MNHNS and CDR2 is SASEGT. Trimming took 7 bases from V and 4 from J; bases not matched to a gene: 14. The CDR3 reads CASTPLSGGLTYNEQFF. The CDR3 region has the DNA TGTGCCAGCACCCCTCTTAGCGGGGGTCTGACTTACAATGAGCAGTTCTTC.

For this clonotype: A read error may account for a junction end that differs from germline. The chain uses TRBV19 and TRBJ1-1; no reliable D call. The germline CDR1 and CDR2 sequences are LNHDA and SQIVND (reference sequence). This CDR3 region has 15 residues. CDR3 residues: CASSITHGKNTGAFF. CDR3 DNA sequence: TGTGCCAGTAGTATAACCCATGGGAAGAACACTGGAGCTTTCTTT. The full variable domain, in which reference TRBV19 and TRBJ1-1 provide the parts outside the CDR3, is DGGITQSPKYLFRKEGQNVTLSCEQNLNHDAMYWYRQDPGQGLRLIYYSQIVNDFQKGDIAEGYSVSREKKESFPLTVTSAQKNPTAFYLCASSITHGKNTGAFFGQGTRLTVV.

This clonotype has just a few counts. This CDR3 reads CASSWGPKNNEQFF. The CDR3 DNA sequence: TGTGCCAGCAGCTGGGGACCGAAAAACAATGAGCAGTTCTTC. This sequence joins TRBV7-2 and TRBJ2-1; tentatively, D is TRBD1 or TRBD2 (5 bases each). The V gene's germline CDR1 is SGHTA and CDR2 FQGNSA. The CDR3 has 14 residues. Trimming pared 4 bases from V and 5 bases from J, leaving 12 bases between.

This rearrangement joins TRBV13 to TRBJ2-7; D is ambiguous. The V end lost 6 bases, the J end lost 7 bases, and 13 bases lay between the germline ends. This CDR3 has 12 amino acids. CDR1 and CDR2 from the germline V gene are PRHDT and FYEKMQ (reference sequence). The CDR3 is CASSLGFREQYF. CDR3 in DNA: TGTGCCAGCAGTCTAGGGTTTAGAGAGCAGTACTTC.

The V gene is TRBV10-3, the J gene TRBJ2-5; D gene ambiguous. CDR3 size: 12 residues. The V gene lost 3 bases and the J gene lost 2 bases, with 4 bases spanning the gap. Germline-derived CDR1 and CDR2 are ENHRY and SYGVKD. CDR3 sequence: CAISDLQETQYF. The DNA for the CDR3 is TGTGCCATCAGTGATCTGCAAGAGACCCAGTACTTC.

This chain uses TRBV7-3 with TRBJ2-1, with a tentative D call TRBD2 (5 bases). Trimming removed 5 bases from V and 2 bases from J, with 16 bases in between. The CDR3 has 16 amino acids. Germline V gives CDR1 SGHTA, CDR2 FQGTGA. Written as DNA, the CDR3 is TGTGCCAGCAGCCATGCCGGGCGGAGGCCCTACAATGAGCAGTTCTTC. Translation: CASSHAGRRPYNEQFF.

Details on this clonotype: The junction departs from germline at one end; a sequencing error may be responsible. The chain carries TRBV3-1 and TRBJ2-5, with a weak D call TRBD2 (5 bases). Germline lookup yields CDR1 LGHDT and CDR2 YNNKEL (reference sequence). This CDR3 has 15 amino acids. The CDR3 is CASSQEGLAAETQHF. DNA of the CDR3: TGTGCCAGCAGCCAAGAAGGGCTAGCCGCAGAGACCCAGCACTTC.

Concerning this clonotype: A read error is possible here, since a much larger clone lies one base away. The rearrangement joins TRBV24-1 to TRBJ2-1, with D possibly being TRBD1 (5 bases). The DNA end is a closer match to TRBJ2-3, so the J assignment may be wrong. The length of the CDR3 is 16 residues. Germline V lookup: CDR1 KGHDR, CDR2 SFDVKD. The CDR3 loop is CAASDLLPGSGDTQYF. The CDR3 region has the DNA TGTGCCGCCAGTGATCTACTCCCAGGGTCCGGGGATACGCAGTATTTT.

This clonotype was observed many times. CDR3 amino acids: CASSHRGREGQETQYF. The CDR3 DNA reads as TGTGCCAGCAGCCACAGGGGGAGGGAGGGACAAGAGACCCAGTACTTC. The J gene is TRBJ2-5, the V gene TRBV5-4; tentatively, D is TRBD1 (8 bases). This CDR3 region has 16 residues. Germline V gene data show CDR1 as SGHNT and CDR2 as YYREEE (reference sequence). V was trimmed by 4 bases and J by 2 bases, leaving 18 bases between them.

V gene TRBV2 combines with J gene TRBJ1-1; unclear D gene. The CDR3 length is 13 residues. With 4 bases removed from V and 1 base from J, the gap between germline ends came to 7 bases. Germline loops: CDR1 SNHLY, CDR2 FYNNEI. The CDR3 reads CASSGPWNTEAFF. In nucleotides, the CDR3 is TGTGCCAGCAGTGGACCCTGGAACACTGAAGCTTTCTTT. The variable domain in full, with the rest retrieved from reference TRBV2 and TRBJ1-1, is EPEVTQTPSHQVTQMGQEVILRCVPISNHLYFYWYRQILGQKVEFLVSFYNNEISEKSEIFDDQFSVERPDGSNFTLKIRSTKLEDSAMYFCASSGPWNTEAFFGQGTRLTVV.

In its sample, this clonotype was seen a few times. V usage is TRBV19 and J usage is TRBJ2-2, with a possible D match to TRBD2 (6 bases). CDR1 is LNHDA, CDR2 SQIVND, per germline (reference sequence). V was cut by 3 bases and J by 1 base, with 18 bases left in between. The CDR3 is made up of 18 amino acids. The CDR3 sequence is CASSIRTRSGVNTGELFF. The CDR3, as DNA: TGTGCCAGTAGTATTAGGACACGGTCGGGAGTGAACACCGGGGAGCTGTTTTTT.

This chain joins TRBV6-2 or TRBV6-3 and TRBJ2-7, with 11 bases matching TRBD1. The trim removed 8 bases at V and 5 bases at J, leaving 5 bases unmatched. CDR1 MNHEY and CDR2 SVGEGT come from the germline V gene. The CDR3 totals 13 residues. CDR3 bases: TGTGCCAGCGCTTCGGGACAGGGGGACGAGCAGTACTTC. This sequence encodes CASASGQGDEQYF.

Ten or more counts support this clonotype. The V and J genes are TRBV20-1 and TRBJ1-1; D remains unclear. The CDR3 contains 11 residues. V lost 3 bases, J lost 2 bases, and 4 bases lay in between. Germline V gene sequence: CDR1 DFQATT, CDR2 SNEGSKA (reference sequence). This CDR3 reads CSARANTEAFF. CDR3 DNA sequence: TGCAGTGCTAGGGCAAACACTGAAGCTTTCTTT.

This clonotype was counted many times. CDR3 in DNA: TGTGCCAGCAGCATCAGGGTGGCCACTGAAGCTTTCTTT. Amino acids: CASSIRVATEAFF. The chain carries TRBV7-9 and TRBJ1-1, with D maybe TRBD1 (5 bases). V shed 5 bases and J shed 4 bases, with 11 bases lying between them. The CDR3 length is 13 residues. The germline V gene encodes CDR1 SEHNR and CDR2 FQNEAQ (reference sequence).

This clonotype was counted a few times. The CDR3, as DNA: TGTGCCAGCTCGCGGATTCAGGGGAGCGAGCAGTACTTC. As protein: CASSRIQGSEQYF. V is TRBV18 and J is TRBJ2-7; TRBD1 is a possible D gene (6 bases). Per the germline V gene, CDR1 is KGHSH and CDR2 is LQKENI. The CDR3 sequence is 13 residues long. The germline V and J ends were trimmed by 6 bases and 6 bases, with 15 bases remaining between them.

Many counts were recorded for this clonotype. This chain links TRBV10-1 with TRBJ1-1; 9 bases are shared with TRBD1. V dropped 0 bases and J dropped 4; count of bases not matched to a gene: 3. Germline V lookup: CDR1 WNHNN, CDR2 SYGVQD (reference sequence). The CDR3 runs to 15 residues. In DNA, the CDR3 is TGCGCCAGCAGTGAGTCGGGACAGGGTGGCACTGAAGCTTTCTTT. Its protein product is CASSESGQGGTEAFF.

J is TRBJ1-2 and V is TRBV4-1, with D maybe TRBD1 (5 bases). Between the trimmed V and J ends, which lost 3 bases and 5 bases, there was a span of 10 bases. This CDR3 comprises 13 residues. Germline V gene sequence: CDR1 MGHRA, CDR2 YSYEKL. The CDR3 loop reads CASSHAGPYGYTF. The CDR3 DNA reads TGCGCCAGCAGCCATGCGGGACCATATGGCTACACCTTC.

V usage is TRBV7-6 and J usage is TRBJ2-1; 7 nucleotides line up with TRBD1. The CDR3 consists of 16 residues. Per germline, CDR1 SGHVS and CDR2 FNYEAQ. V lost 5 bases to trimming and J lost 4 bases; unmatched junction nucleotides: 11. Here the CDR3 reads CASSNPGGLKYNEQFF. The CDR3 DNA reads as TGTGCCAGCAGCAACCCAGGGGGTCTGAAGTACAATGAGCAGTTCTTC. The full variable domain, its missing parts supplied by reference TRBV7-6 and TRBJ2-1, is GAGVSQSPRYKVTKRGQDVALRCDPISGHVSLYWYRQALGQGPEFLTYFNYEAQQDKSGLPNDRFSAERPEGSISTLTIQRTEQRDSAMYRCASSNPGGLKYNEQFFGPGTRLTVL.

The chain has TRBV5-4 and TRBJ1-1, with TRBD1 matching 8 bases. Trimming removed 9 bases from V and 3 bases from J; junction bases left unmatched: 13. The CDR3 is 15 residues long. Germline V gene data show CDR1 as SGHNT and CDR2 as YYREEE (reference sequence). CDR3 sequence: CATRPGRGPDTEAFF. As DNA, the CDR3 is TGTGCCACTCGACCGGGCAGGGGGCCGGACACTGAAGCTTTCTTT.